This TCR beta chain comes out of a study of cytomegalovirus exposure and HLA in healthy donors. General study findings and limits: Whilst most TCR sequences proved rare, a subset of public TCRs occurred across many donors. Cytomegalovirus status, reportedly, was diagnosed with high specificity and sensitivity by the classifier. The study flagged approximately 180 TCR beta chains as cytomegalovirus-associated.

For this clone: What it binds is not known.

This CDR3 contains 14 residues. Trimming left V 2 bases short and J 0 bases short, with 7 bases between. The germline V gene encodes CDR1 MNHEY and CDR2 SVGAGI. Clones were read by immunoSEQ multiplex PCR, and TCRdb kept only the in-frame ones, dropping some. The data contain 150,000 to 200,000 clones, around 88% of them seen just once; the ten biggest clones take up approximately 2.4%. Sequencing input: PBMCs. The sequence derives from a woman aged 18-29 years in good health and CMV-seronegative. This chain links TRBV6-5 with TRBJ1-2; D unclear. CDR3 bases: TGTGCCAGCAGTTACAACTCCCCTAACTATGGCTACACCTTC. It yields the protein CASSYNSPNYGYTF.